This TCR beta chain was identified during a study of blood T cell repertoires in COVID-19. Study context: Both acute and convalescent COVID-19 samples were obtained from the United States, Italy and Spain.

CDR3 size: 17 residues. The germline V gene encodes CDR1 SGHRS and CDR2 YFSETQ. Trimming took 0 bases from V and 8 from J; bases not matched to a gene: 13. Sequencing was performed with immunoSEQ multiplex PCR; in TCRdb, only in-frame clones are kept and a portion is missing. The table lists roughly 250,000 clones, about four fifths of them singletons. Input material: peripheral blood. This sequence joins TRBV5-1 and TRBJ2-1; 8 positions agree with TRBD1. This TCR was recovered from a woman aged 35 to 49 who had recovered from COVID-19. The CDR3 nucleotides are TGCGCCAGCAGCTTGGATCCCGCAGGGGGCGGTTTGGATGAGCAGTTCTTC. Amino acid sequence: CASSLDPAGGGLDEQFF.